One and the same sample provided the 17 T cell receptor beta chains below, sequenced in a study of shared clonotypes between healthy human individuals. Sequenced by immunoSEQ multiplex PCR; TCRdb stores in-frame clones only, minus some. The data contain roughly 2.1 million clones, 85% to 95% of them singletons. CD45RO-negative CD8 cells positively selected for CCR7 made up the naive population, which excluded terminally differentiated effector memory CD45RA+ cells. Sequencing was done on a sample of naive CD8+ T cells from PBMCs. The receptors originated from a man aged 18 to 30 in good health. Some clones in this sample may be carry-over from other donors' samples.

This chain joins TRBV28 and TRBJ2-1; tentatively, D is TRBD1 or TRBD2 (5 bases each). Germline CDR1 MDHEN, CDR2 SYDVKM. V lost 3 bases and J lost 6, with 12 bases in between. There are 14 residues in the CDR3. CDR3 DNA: TGTGCCAGCAGTTTTTCTGGGACCGGCAATGAGCAGTTCTTC. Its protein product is CASSFSGTGNEQFF. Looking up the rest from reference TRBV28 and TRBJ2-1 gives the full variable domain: DVKVTQSSRYLVKRTGEKVFLECVQDMDHENMFWYRQDPGLGLRLIYFSYDVKMKEKGDIPEGYSVSREKKERFSLILESASTNQTSMYLCASSFSGTGNEQFFGPGTRLTVL.

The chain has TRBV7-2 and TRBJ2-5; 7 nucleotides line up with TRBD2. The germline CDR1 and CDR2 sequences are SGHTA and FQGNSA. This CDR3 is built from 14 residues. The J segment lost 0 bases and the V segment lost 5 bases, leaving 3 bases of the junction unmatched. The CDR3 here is CASSILADQETQYF. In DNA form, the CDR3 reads TGTGCCAGCAGCATCCTAGCGGACCAAGAGACCCAGTACTTC.

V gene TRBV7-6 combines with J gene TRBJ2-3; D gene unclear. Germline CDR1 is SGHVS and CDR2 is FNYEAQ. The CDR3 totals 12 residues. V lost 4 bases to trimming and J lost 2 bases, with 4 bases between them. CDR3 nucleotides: TGTGCCAGCAGCTACAACACAGATACGCAGTATTTT. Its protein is CASSYNTDTQYF.

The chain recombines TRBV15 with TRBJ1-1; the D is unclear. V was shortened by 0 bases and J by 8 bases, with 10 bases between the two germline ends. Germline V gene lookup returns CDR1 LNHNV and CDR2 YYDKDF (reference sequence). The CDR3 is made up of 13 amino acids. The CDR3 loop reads CATSRDSAGEAFF. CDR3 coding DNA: TGTGCCACCAGCAGAGATAGTGCAGGCGAAGCTTTCTTT.

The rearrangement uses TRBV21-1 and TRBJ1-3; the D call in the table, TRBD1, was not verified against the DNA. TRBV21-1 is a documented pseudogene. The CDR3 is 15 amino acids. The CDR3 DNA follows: TGTGCCAGCAGCAAAAGAGACAGGGCTGGAAACACCATATATTTT. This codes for CASSKRDRAGNTIYF.

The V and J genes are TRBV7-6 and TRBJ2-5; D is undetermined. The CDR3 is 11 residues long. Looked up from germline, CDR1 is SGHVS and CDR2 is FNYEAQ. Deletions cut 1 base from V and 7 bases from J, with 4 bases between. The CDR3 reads CASSLEGTQYF. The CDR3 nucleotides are TGTGCCAGCAGCTTAGAAGGGACCCAGTACTTC. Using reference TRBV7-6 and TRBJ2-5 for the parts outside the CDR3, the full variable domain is GAGVSQSPRYKVTKRGQDVALRCDPISGHVSLYWYRQALGQGPEFLTYFNYEAQQDKSGLPNDRFSAERPEGSISTLTIQRTEQRDSAMYRCASSLEGTQYFGPGTRLLVL.

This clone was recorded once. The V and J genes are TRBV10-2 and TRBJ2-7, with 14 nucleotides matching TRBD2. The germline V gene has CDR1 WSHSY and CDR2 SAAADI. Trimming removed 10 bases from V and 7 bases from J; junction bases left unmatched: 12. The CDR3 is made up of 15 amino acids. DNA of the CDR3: TGCGCCACTCAGGCGGGACTAGCGGGAGTCAGGGAGCAGTACTTC. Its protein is CATQAGLAGVREQYF.

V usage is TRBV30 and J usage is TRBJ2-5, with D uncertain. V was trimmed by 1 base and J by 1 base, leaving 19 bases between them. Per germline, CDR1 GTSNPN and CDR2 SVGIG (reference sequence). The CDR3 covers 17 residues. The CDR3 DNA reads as TGTGCCTGGAGTGGGTTAAGTTTTGATAGCCTCCAAGAGACCCAGTACTTC. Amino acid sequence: CAWSGLSFDSLQETQYF. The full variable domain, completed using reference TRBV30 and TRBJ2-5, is SQTIHQWPATLVQPVGSPLSLECTVEGTSNPNLYWYRQAAGRGLQLLFYSVGIGQISSEVPQNLSASRPQDRQFILSSKKLLLSDSGFYLCAWSGLSFDSLQETQYFGPGTRLLVL.

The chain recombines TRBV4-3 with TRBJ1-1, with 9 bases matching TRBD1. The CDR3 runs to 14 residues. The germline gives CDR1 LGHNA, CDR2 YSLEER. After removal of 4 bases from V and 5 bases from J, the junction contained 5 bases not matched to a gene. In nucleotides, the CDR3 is TGCGCCAGCAGCCCTGGGACAGGGAGTACTGAAGCTTTCTTT. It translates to CASSPGTGSTEAFF.

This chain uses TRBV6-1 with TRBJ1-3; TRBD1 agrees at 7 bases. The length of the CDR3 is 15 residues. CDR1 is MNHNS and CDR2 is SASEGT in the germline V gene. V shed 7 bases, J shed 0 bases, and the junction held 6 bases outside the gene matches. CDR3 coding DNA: TGTGCCAGCACCTGGGACAGAAACTCTGGAAACACCATATATTTT. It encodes CASTWDRNSGNTIYF.

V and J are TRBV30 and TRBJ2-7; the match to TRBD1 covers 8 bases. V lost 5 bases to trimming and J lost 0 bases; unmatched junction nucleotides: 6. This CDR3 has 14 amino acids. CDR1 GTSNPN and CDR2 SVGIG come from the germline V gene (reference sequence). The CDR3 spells CAWESDRASYEQYF. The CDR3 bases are TGTGCCTGGGAATCGGACAGGGCCTCCTACGAGCAGTACTTC.

The DNA for the CDR3 is TGTGCCAGCTCAATCGGACTAGCGGGAGTATCAGAGACCCAGTACTTC. This encodes CASSIGLAGVSETQYF. The chain is built from TRBV7-3 and TRBJ2-5, with 13 bases fitting TRBD2. V trimming: 8 bases; J trimming: 4 bases; junction bases outside the gene matches: 10. This CDR3 has 16 amino acids. Per germline, CDR1 SGHTA and CDR2 FQGTGA.

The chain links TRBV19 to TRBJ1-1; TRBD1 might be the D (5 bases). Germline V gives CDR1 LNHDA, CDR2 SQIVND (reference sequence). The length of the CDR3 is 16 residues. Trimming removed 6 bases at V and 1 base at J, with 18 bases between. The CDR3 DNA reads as TGTGCCAGTAGCGCCGTGGGGGTCAGGGCGAACACTGAAGCTTTCTTT. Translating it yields CASSAVGVRANTEAFF.

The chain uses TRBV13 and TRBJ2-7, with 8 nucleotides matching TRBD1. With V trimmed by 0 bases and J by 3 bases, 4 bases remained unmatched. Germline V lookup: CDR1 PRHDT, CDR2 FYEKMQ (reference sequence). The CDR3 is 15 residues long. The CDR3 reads CASSLGQGAIYEQYF. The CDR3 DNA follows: TGTGCCAGCAGCTTAGGCCAGGGGGCGATCTACGAGCAGTACTTC.

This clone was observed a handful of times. The chain's CDR3 is CASSHRQSKYQETQYF. The CDR3 bases are TGTGCCAGCAGCCACAGACAGTCTAAGTACCAAGAGACCCAGTACTTC. The chain links TRBV14 to TRBJ2-5, with a weak D call TRBD1 (5 bases). This CDR3 region has 16 residues. CDR1 SGHDN and CDR2 FVKESK come from the germline V gene. Between the trimmed V and J ends, which lost 3 bases and 0 bases, there was a span of 14 bases.

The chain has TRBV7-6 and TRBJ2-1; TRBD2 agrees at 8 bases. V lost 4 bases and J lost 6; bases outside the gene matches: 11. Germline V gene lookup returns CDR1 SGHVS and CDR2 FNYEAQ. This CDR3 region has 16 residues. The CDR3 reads CASSSKRAGEANEQFF. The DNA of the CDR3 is TGTGCCAGCAGCTCCAAGAGAGCGGGAGAGGCCAATGAGCAGTTCTTC.

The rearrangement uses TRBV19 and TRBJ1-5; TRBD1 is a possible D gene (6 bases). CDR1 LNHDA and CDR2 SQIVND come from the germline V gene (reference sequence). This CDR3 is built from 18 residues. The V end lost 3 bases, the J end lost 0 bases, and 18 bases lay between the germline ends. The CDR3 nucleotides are TGTGCCAGTAGTATCACCTTCATCGGACAGCCTAGCAATCAGCCCCAGCATTTT. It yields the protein CASSITFIGQPSNQPQHF.